A selection of T cell receptor beta chains follows, all from one sample in a study of blood T cell repertoires in COVID-19. The table came from immunoSEQ multiplex PCR; TCRdb's copy has only in-frame clones and leaves some out. The repertoire has around 250,000 clones, over 75% of them found once; the top ten carry more than 8.5%. The source material was peripheral blood. All receptors come from a woman in her seventies with COVID-19, enrolled during active disease. Both conserved end residues are part of each CDR3. D genes are given only for firm matches. Size is omitted from some rows. Given values are once, few, many or a class for expanded clones.

clone_size	cdr3_length	v_call	j_call	d_call	cdr3_aa	cdr3_nt
.	13	TRBV10-3	TRBJ2-3	.	CAISDRGADTQYF	TGTGCCATCAGTGACCGGGGGGCGGATACGCAGTATTTT
.	16	TRBV19	TRBJ1-5	.	CASSIEGGPSNQPQHF	TGTGCCAGTAGTATTGAGGGAGGGCCCTCCAATCAGCCCCAGCATTTT
.	18	TRBV28	TRBJ1-1	TRBD1	CASSPGLRGQGTNTEAFF	TGTGCCAGCAGCCCAGGACTTCGGGGACAGGGCACGAACACTGAAGCTTTCTTT
.	15	TRBV6-5	TRBJ1-6	.	CASSYGDRLGSPLHF	TGTGCCAGCAGTTACGGTGACAGGTTGGGTTCACCCCTCCACTTT
.	15	TRBV5-5	TRBJ2-5	TRBD1	CASTRTGANQETQYF	TGTGCCAGCACCCGGACAGGGGCGAACCAAGAGACCCAGTACTTC
.	16	TRBV7-2	TRBJ2-1	TRBD2	CASSFDSGSSYNEQFF	TGTGCCAGCAGCTTTGATAGCGGGAGCTCCTACAATGAGCAGTTCTTC
few	17	TRBV5-1	TRBJ1-2	TRBD1	CASSLGPGQALNYGYTF	TGCGCCAGCAGCTTGGGACCGGGACAGGCTTTGAACTATGGCTACACCTTC
.	14	TRBV30	TRBJ1-2	TRBD1	CAGRKYRGSYGYTF	TGTGCCGGGAGAAAATACAGGGGTAGCTATGGCTACACCTTC
.	15	TRBV15	TRBJ2-7	TRBD2	CATSRALREVYEQYF	TGTGCCACCAGCAGAGCTTTGCGGGAGGTCTACGAGCAGTACTTC
.	12	TRBV6-5	TRBJ1-4	.	CASTGAYEKLFF	TGTGCCAGCACAGGGGCATATGAAAAACTGTTTTTT
few	17	TRBV7-9	TRBJ1-3	TRBD1	CASSLVGGGAVGNTIYF	TGTGCCAGCAGCTTAGTTGGAGGGGGCGCGGTTGGAAACACCATATATTTT
.	16	TRBV28	TRBJ2-5	TRBD2	CASSFPTLAGVETQYF	TGTGCCAGCAGTTTCCCAACCCTAGCGGGAGTAGAGACCCAGTACTTC
.	12	TRBV27	TRBJ2-7	.	CASSLGGNEQYF	TGTGCCAGCAGTTTAGGGGGGAACGAGCAGTACTTC
.	16	TRBV20-1	TRBJ2-7	TRBD2	CSASGSTSGRTYEQYF	TGCAGTGCTAGTGGGTCGACTAGCGGGAGGACCTACGAGCAGTACTTC
.	15	TRBV9	TRBJ2-2	.	CASSVEDSNTGELFF	TGTGCCAGCAGCGTAGAGGACTCGAACACCGGGGAGCTGTTTTTT
.	20	TRBV4-2	TRBJ2-6	TRBD1	CASSQAATGQGHPGANVLTF	TGTGCCAGCAGCCAAGCGGCGACGGGACAGGGTCACCCTGGGGCCAACGTCCTGACTTTC
.	16	TRBV24-1	TRBJ1-5	TRBD1	CATSPGQELIGQPQHF	TGTGCCACCAGCCCGGGACAGGAGCTTATTGGTCAGCCCCAGCATTTT
.	13	TRBV25-1	TRBJ2-1	.	CASRVGTYNEQFF	TGTGCCAGCAGGGTCGGGACATACAATGAGCAGTTCTTC
.	12	TRBV7-9	TRBJ1-4	.	CASSWGGEKLFF	TGTGCCAGCAGCTGGGGAGGAGAAAAACTGTTTTTT
once	16	TRBV7-8	TRBJ1-1	TRBD1	CASSLASRDRGTEAFF	TGTGCCAGCAGCTTAGCGTCCCGGGACAGGGGAACTGAAGCTTTCTTT
.	19	TRBV9	TRBJ2-2	TRBD2	CASSVSLAGRSSSTGELFF	TGTGCCAGCAGCGTCTCACTAGCGGGAAGGAGTTCGAGCACCGGGGAGCTGTTTTTT
.	14	TRBV19	TRBJ1-6	TRBD1	CASKGGQGNSPLHF	TGTGCCAGTAAGGGGGGACAGGGGAATTCACCCCTCCACTTT
.	13	TRBV19	TRBJ1-2	.	CASSYRNLYGYTF	TGTGCCAGTAGTTACAGGAACCTTTATGGCTACACCTTC
.	11	TRBV20-1	TRBJ1-2	TRBD1	CGQGYNYGYTF	TGCGGACAGGGGTACAACTATGGCTACACCTTC
.	13	TRBV24-1	TRBJ2-1	TRBD1	CATSVPGQDRQFF	TGTGCCACCAGTGTCCCGGGACAGGATCGGCAGTTCTTC
few	11	TRBV25-1	TRBJ1-3	.	CASSHGSAIYF	TGTGCCAGCTCTCATGGGAGCGCCATATATTTT
.	15	TRBV5-1	TRBJ2-5	TRBD1	CASSLAMGQQETQYF	TGCGCCAGCAGCTTGGCCATGGGACAGCAAGAGACCCAGTACTTC
.	13	TRBV5-1	TRBJ1-1	.	CASKGLMNTEAFF	TGCGCCAGCAAGGGGCTCATGAACACTGAAGCTTTCTTT
.	15	TRBV30	TRBJ1-1	.	CAWSRTDSMNTEAFF	TGTGCCTGGAGTCGGACAGATAGCATGAACACTGAAGCTTTCTTT
.	15	TRBV11-2	TRBJ1-1	.	CASSLDRVRFTEAFF	TGTGCCAGCAGCTTAGACAGGGTTCGGTTCACTGAAGCTTTCTTT
.	16	TRBV28	TRBJ2-3	TRBD1	CASSKELDRDTDTQYF	TGTGCCAGCAGCAAAGAATTAGACAGGGACACAGATACGCAGTATTTT
.	14	TRBV28	TRBJ2-2	.	CASSSSPNTGELFF	TGTGCCAGCAGCTCTAGCCCGAACACCGGGGAGCTGTTTTTT
.	13	TRBV6-6	TRBJ1-2	.	CASSSRDKLGYTF	TGTGCCAGCAGTTCCCGGGACAAACTTGGCTACACCTTC
.	16	TRBV19	TRBJ1-3	.	CASSITGSNSGNTIYF	TGTGCCAGTAGTATCACAGGGTCAAACTCTGGAAACACCATATATTTT
once	18	TRBV4-2	TRBJ1-3	.	CASSQAQQGYYSGNTIYF	TGTGCCAGCAGCCAAGCACAACAGGGCTATTACTCTGGAAACACCATATATTTT
once	14	TRBV24-1	TRBJ1-2	.	CATSDSLISYGYTF	TGTGCCACCAGTGACTCCCTTATCAGCTATGGCTACACCTTC
once	15	TRBV28	TRBJ1-6	.	CASSLQGLRNSPLHF	TGTGCCAGCAGTTTACAGGGGCTCAGAAATTCACCCCTCCACTTT
.	16	TRBV27	TRBJ2-3	TRBD2	CASSSRLAGGLHTQYF	TGTGCCAGCAGTTCGAGACTAGCGGGAGGGCTTCATACGCAGTATTTT
.	14	TRBV3-1/TRBV3-2	TRBJ2-1	.	CASSQNPRGNEQFF	TGTGCCAGCAGCCAGAACCCTAGGGGCAATGAGCAGTTCTTC
few	13	TRBV11-2	TRBJ1-2	.	CASSSNAGYGYTF	TGTGCCAGCAGCTCAAATGCAGGATATGGCTACACCTTC
.	14	TRBV9	TRBJ1-1	.	CASSRREESTEAFF	TGTGCCAGCAGCCGTAGAGAGGAGTCCACTGAAGCTTTCTTT
.	13	TRBV7-9	TRBJ1-1	.	CASNVDSITEAFF	TGTGCCAGCAACGTGGACAGTATCACTGAAGCTTTCTTT
.	15	TRBV3-1/TRBV3-2	TRBJ2-1	.	CARTKVVLWYNEQFF	TGTGCCAGAACAAAAGTGGTTTTATGGTACAATGAGCAGTTCTTC
.	13	TRBV29-1	TRBJ1-2	TRBD1	CSAGDRGIYGYTF	TGCAGCGCTGGGGACAGGGGAATCTATGGCTACACCTTC
.	14	TRBV11-2	TRBJ1-2	TRBD1	CASSIPGGVYGYTF	TGTGCCAGCAGCATACCAGGGGGCGTCTATGGCTACACCTTC
.	16	TRBV19	TRBJ2-3	TRBD2	CASSIDPGLATDTQYF	TGTGCCAGTAGTATAGATCCGGGACTAGCCACAGATACGCAGTATTTT
once	14	TRBV24-1	TRBJ1-2	TRBD1	CATSTGGAGYGYTF	TGTGCCACCAGTACAGGGGGCGCGGGGTATGGCTACACCTTC
.	17	TRBV4-3	TRBJ2-3	TRBD2	CASSQDASGGVLNTQYF	TGCGCCAGCAGCCAAGACGCTAGCGGGGGCGTTTTGAATACGCAGTATTTT
.	17	TRBV11-2	TRBJ1-1	.	CASSSFGRGRAGTEAFF	TGTGCCAGCAGCTCGTTTGGCAGGGGAAGGGCCGGCACTGAAGCTTTCTTT
.	17	TRBV7-9	TRBJ1-3	.	CASSLAGQKRSGNTIYF	TGTGCCAGCAGCTTAGCGGGGCAGAAACGCTCTGGAAACACCATATATTTT
few	14	TRBV6-5	TRBJ1-1	.	CASSGGVRVTEAFF	TGTGCCAGCTCGGGGGGCGTAAGAGTCACTGAAGCTTTCTTT
.	18	TRBV6-2/TRBV6-3	TRBJ2-7	TRBD1	CASSYKKPSVGQKIEQYF	TGTGCCAGCAGTTACAAAAAACCCTCCGTGGGACAGAAGATCGAGCAGTACTTC
.	17	TRBV6-1	TRBJ1-6	TRBD1	CASSAGQVRTYNSPLHF	TGTGCCAGCAGTGCCGGACAGGTCCGAACCTATAATTCACCCCTCCACTTT